This T cell receptor beta chain was captured by sequencing in a study of technical replicates of blood from a few donors (dated by TCRdb to 2016 to 2017). Points on this clone: No antigen is known for it. No base-level quality is on record; no much larger clone is a single base apart.

Library method: the immunoSEQ multiplex PCR assay. TCRdb stores this immuneACCESS table with in-frame sequences only. Part of the clones is absent; in the studies checked, under half of the shortfall reflects unresolved V genes, and no reason is known for the rest. In this sample the table shows roughly 76,000 clones, about 91% of which occur a single time. The leading ten clones occupy 0.3% to 0.5% of the sample. V is shortened by 0 bases, J by 8 bases, and the region joining them spans 13 bases. The CDR3 numbers 14 residues from cysteine through phenylalanine. CDR3 DNA only is kept here, 42 bases in frame from base 1. CDR1 and CDR2 (KGHSH, LQKENI) derive from the germline V gene.

This receptor chain uses TRBV18 and TRBJ1-2; the D region possibly corresponds to TRBD1 (5 bases align). The receptor was isolated from a human donor in good health. Some clones in this sample may be carry-over from other donors' samples. The sequenced sample was T cells isolated from PBMCs. CDR3 region: CASSPPTETRGYTF. In nucleotides, the sequence is TGTGCCAGCTCACCACCGACAGAGACGCGCGGCTACACCTTC.